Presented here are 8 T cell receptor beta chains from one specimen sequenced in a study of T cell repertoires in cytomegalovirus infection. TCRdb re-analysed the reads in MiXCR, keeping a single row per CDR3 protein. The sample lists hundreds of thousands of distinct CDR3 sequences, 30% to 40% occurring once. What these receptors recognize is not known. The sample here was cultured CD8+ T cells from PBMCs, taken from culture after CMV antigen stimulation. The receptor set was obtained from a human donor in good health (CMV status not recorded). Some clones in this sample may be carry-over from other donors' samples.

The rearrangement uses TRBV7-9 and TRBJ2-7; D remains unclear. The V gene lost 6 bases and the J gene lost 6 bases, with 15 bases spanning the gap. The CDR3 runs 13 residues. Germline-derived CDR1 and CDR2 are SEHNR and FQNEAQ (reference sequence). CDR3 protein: CASRASLSGEQYV. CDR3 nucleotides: TGTGCCAGCAGAGCAAGCCTTTCGGGCGAGCAGTACGTC.

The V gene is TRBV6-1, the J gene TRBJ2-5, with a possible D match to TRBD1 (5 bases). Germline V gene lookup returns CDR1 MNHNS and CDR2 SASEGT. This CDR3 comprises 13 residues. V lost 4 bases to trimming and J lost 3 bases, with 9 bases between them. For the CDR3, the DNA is TGTGCCAGCAGTGGACAGTTGGAAGAGACCCAGTACTTC. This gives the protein CASSGQLEETQYF.

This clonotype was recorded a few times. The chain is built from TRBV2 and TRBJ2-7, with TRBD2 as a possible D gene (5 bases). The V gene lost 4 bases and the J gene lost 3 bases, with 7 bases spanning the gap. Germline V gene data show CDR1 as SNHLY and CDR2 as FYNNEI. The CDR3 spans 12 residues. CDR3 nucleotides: TGTGCCAGCAGTGTGGACTTCTACGAGCAGTACTTC. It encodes CASSVDFYEQYF.

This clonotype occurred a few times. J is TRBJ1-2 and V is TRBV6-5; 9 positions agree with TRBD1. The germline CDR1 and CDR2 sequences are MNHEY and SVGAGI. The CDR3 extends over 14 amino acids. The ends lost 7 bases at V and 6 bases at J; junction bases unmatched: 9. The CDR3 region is CASTRIGTGHGYTF. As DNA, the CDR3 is TGTGCCAGCACCCGCATCGGGACAGGGCATGGCTACACCTTC.

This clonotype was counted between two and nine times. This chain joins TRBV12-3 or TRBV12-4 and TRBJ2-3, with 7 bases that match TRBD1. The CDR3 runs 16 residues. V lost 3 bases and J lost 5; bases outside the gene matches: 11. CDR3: CASSFFTGAGEDTQYF. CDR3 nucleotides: TGTGCCAGCAGTTTTTTTACAGGGGCAGGAGAAGATACGCAGTATTTT.

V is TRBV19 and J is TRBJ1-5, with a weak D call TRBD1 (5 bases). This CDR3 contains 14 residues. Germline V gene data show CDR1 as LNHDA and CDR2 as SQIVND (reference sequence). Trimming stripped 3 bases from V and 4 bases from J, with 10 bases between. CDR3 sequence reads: CASSIWDLNQPQHF. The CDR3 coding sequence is TGTGCCAGTAGTATCTGGGACTTAAATCAGCCCCAGCATTTT.

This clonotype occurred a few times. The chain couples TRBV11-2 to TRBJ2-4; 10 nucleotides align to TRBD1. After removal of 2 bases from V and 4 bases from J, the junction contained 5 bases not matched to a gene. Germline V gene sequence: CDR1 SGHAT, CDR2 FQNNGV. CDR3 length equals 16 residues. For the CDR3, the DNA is TGTGCCAGCAGCTTACATGGGACAGGGGATAAAAACATTCAGTACTTC. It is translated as CASSLHGTGDKNIQYF.

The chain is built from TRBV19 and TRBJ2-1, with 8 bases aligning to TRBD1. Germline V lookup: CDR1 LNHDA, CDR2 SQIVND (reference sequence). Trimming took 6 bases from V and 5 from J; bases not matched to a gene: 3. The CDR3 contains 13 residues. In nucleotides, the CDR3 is TGTGCCAGTAGAATGGACAGGGACAATGAGCAGTTCTTC. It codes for CASRMDRDNEQFF.